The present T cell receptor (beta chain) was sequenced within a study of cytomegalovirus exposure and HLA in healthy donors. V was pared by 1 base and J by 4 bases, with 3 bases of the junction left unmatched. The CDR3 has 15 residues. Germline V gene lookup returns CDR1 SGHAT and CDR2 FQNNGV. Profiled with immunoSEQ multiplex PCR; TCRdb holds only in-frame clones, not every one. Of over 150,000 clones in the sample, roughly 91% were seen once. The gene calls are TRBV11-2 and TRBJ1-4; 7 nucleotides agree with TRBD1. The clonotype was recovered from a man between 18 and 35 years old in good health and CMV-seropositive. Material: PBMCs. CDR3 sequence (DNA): TGTGCCAGCAGCTTAGCGGGACAGATTAATGAAAAACTGTTTTTT. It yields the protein CASSLAGQINEKLFF.